This TCR beta chain was identified during a study of CD8 T cells in Susac syndrome (dated by TCRdb to about 2019). The study in broad terms: The study used repertoire sequencing to test whether antigen drove CD8+ T cell activation and differentiation in Susac syndrome.

RNA was extracted using the RNeasy kit, and about 0.45 to 1 microgram was reverse transcribed with random hexamers. TCR beta CDR3 regions were amplified with the immunoSEQ multiplex PCR assay covering 54 Vbeta and 13 Jbeta segments. PCR amplification bias was corrected using a synthetic template baseline for primer optimization and computational correction. The authors processed their data as follows. Reads were annotated to V, D and J genes according to IMGT and were analyzed with immunoSEQ Analyzer, with only productive sequences retained. To calculate clonality, Shannon entropy was normalized by log2 of the number of productive unique sequences and then subtracted from one. Public and private clones were assessed among the 100 most prevalent clones of each patient and control. A clone was defined as Susac-specific if it was absent from the healthy and MS cohorts, from roughly 980 published viral clones and from other ImmuneACCESS disease sequences. In TCRdb, the public reads were trimmed at Q25 with fastp and aligned with MiXCR, with productive beta chains retained. Each CDR3 protein gets just one entry, which takes the most common genes and DNA from the rows behind it. These V and J calls rely on TCRdb rather than the paper's analysis. Here the sample has around 280,000 distinct CDR3 sequences; about 91% occur a single time. In total, the top ten clones hold over 0.065% of the sample.

Points the paper makes about the study in general: The number of individuals in the TCR sequencing and HLA analysis was recognized as being relatively small.

Turning to this clonotype: The antigen it binds to is not known. The input lacks base qualities; no much larger clone sits a single base away.

The junction shows trimming of 2 bases on V and 3 bases on J, and the gene matches do not reach 2 bases of it. The cysteine opens and the phenylalanine closes a CDR3 of 14 amino acids. Kept here is only the CDR3 DNA, which spans 42 bases and is read in frame from base 1. Per the germline V gene, SQVTM is the CDR1 and ANQGSEA is the CDR2. High-throughput TCR beta sequencing profiled peripheral blood CD8+ and CD4+ T cells from healthy donors, Susac syndrome patients and multiple sclerosis patients. The multiple sclerosis controls were treatment-naive patients whose relapsing-remitting disease, either stable or active, fulfilled the revised McDonald criteria. Bulk CD8+ and CD4+ T cells were purified by magnetic negative isolation, whereas CD8+ TEMRA cells were enriched by FACS. Blood was drawn into EDTA tubes, processed within 24 hours, and PBMCs were isolated by density gradient centrifugation. PBMCs intended for TCR sequencing were frozen in liquid nitrogen and were later thawed in a 37 degrees C water bath. The sorted or isolated CD4+, CD8+ and CD8+ TEMRA cells had a purity of 90% or higher.

This receptor was taken from a human donor with multiple sclerosis. The sequencing sample was made of CD4+ T cells from PBMCs. The sequence links TRBV29-1 to TRBJ2-3; 10 bases in between match TRBD2. The CDR3 loop reads CSVESGGATDTQYF. The DNA sequence reads TGCAGCGTTGAAAGCGGGGGGGCAACAGATACGCAGTATTTT.